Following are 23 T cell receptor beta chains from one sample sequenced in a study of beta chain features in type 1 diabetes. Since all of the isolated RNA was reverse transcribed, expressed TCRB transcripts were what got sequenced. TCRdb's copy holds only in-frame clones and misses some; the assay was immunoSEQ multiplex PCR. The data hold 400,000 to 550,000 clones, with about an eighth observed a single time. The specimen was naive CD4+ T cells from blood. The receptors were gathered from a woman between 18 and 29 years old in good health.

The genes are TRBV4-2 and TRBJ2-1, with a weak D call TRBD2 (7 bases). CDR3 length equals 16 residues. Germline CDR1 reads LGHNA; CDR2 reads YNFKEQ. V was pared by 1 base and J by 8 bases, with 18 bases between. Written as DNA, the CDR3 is TGTGCCAGCAGCCAAGCCCATTCGGGGGCGGGGGATGAGCAGTTCTTC. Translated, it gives CASSQAHSGAGDEQFF.

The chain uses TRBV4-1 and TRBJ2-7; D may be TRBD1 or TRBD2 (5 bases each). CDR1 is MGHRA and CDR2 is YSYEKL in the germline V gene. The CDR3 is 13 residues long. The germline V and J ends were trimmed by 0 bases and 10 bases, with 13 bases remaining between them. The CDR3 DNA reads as TGCGCCAGCAGCCAAGATGAGGGGACCCCACAGTACGTC. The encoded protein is CASSQDEGTPQYV.

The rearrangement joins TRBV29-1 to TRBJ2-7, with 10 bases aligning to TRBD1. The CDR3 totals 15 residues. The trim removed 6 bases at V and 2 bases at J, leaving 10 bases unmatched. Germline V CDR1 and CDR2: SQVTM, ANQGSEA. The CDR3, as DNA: TGCAGCGTGAGCACCGGGACAGGGGACACCTACGAGCAGTACTTC. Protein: CSVSTGTGDTYEQYF.

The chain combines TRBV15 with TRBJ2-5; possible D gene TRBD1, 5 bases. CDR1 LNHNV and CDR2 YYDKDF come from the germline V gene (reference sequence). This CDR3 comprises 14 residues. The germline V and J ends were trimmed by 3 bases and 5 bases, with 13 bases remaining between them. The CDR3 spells CATSSIWGVETQYF. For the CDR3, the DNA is TGTGCCACCAGCAGTATTTGGGGCGTCGAGACCCAGTACTTC.

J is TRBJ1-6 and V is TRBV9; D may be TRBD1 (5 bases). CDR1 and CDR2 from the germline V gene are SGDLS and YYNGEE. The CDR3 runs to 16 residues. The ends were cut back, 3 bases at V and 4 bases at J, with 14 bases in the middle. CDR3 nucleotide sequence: TGTGCCAGCAGCGCGACTGCCCGGGGGTATAATTCACCCCTCCACTTT. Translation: CASSATARGYNSPLHF.

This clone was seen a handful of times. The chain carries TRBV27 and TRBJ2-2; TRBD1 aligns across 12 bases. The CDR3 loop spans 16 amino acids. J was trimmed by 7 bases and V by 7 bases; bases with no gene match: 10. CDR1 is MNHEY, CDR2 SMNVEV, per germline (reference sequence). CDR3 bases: TGTGCCAGCATCTTTAAGGGACAGGGGGCTGGCGGGGAGCTGTTTTTT. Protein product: CASIFKGQGAGGELFF.

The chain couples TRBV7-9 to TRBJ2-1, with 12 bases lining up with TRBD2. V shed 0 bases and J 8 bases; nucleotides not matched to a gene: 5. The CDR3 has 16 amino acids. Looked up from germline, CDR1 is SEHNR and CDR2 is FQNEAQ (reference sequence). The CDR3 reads CASSLAGTSGLHEQFF. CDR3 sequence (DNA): TGTGCCAGCAGCTTAGCGGGGACTAGCGGGCTGCATGAGCAGTTCTTC.

In DNA, the CDR3 is TGTGCCAGCAGTGTCCGGGAGAGCTCTGAAGCTTTCTTT. Its translation is CASSVRESSEAFF. The V gene is TRBV25-1, the J gene TRBJ1-1; D is unresolved. This CDR3 spans 13 amino acids. Germline V gene sequence: CDR1 MGHDK, CDR2 SYGVNS. Trimming removed 4 bases from V and 6 bases from J, with 12 bases in between.

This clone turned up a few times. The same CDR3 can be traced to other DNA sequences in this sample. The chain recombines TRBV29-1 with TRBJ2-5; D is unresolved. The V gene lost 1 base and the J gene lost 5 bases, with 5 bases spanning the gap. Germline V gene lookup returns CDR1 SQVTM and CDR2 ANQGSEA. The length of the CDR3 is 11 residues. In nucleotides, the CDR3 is TGCAGCGTTGAAGTTGGTGAGACCCAGTACTTC. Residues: CSVEVGETQYF.

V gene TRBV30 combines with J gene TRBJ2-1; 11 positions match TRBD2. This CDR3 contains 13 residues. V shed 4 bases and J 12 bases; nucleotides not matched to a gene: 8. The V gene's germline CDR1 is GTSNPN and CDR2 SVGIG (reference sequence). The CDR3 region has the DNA TGTGCCTGGACCCCCGCTAGCGGGAGGCGGCAGTTCTTC. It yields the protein CAWTPASGRRQFF.

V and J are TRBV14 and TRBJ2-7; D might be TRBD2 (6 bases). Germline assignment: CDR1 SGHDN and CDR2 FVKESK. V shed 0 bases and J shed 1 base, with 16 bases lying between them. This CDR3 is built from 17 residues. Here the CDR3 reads CASSQEGWGELSYEQYF. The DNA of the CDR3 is TGTGCCAGCAGCCAAGAAGGCTGGGGGGAACTTTCCTACGAGCAGTACTTC.

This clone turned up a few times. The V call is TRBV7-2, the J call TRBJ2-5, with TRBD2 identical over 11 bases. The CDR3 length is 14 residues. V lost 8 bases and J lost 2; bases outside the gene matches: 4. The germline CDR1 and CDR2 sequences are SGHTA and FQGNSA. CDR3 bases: TGTGCCAGCCTCCGACTAGCGGGACAAGAGACCCAGTACTTC. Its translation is CASLRLAGQETQYF.

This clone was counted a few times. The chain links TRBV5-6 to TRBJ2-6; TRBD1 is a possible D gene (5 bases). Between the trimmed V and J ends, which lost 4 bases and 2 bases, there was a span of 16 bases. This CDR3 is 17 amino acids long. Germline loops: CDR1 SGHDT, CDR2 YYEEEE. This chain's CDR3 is CASSQDTWAAGANVLTF. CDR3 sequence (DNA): TGTGCCAGCAGCCAGGACACTTGGGCCGCTGGGGCCAACGTCCTGACTTTC.

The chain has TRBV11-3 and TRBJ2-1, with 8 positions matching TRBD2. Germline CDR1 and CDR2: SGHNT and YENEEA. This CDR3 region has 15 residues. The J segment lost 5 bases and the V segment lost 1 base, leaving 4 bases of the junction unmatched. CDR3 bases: TGTGCCAGCAGCTTAGCTAGCGGGTACAACAATGAGCAGTTCTTC. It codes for CASSLASGYNNEQFF. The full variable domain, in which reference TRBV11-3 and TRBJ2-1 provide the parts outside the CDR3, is EAGVVQSPRYKIIEKKQPVAFWCNPISGHNTLYWYLQNLGQGPELLIRYENEEAVDDSQLPKDRFSAERLKGVDSTLKIQPAELGDSAVYLCASSLASGYNNEQFFGPGTRLTVL.

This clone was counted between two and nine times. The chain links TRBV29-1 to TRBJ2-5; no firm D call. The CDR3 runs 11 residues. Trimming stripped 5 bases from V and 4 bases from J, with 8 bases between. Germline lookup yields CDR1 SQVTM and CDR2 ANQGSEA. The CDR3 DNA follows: TGCAGCGTTAAAGGCTTAGAGACCCAGTACTTC. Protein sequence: CSVKGLETQYF.

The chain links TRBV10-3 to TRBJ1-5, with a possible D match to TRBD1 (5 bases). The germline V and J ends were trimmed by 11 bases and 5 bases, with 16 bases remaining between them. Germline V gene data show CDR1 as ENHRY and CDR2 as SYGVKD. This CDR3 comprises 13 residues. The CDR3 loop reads CAAAGTADQPQHF. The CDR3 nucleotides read TGTGCCGCCGCAGGGACGGCAGATCAGCCCCAGCATTTT.

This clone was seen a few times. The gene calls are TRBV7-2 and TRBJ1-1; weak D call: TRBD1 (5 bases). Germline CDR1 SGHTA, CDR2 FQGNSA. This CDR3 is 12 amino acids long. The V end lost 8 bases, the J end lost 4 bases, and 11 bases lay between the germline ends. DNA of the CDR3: TGTGCCAGCTCCCAAGGGGCCACTGAAGCTTTCTTT. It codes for CASSQGATEAFF.

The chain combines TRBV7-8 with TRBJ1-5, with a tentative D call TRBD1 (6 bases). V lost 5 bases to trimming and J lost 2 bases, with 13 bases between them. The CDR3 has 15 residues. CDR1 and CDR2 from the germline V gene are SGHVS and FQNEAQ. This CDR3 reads CASSGGRRGNQPQHF. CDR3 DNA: TGTGCCAGCAGCGGGGGCAGGCGGGGCAATCAGCCCCAGCATTTT.

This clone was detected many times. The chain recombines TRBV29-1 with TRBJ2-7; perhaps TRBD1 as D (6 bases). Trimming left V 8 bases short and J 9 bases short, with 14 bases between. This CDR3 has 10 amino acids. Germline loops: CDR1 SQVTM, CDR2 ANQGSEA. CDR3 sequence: CSPTGRSQYV. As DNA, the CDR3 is TGCAGCCCGACAGGACGCTCGCAGTACGTC.

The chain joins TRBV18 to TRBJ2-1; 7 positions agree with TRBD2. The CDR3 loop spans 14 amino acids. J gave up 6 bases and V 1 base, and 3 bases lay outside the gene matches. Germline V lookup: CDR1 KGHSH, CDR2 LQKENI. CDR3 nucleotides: TGTGCCAGCTCACCACAAAGGACTAGCAATGAGCAGTTCTTC. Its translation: CASSPQRTSNEQFF.

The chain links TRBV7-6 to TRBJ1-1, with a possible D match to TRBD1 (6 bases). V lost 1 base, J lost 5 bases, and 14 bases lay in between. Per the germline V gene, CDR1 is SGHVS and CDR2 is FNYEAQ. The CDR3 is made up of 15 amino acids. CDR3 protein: CASSLGRGIRTEAFF. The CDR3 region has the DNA TGTGCCAGCAGCTTAGGGAGGGGGATTAGAACTGAAGCTTTCTTT. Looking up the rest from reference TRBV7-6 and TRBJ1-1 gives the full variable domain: GAGVSQSPRYKVTKRGQDVALRCDPISGHVSLYWYRQALGQGPEFLTYFNYEAQQDKSGLPNDRFSAERPEGSISTLTIQRTEQRDSAMYRCASSLGRGIRTEAFFGQGTRLTVV.

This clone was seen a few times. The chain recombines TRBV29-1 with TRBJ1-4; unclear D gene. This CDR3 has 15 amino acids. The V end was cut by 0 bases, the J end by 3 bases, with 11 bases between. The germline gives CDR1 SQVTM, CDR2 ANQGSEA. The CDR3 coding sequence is TGCAGCGTTGAAGATGGAAGGGTCTCTAATGAAAAACTGTTTTTT. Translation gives CSVEDGRVSNEKLFF.

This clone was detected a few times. The CDR3 DNA reads TGCGCCAGCAGCTTGTCAGCTCCCTACAATGAGCAGTTCTTC. Residues: CASSLSAPYNEQFF. The chain combines TRBV5-1 with TRBJ2-1; D gene unclear. From germline, CDR1 is SGHRS and CDR2 YFSETQ. The CDR3 length is 14 residues. V lost 1 base and J lost 2, with 7 bases in between.